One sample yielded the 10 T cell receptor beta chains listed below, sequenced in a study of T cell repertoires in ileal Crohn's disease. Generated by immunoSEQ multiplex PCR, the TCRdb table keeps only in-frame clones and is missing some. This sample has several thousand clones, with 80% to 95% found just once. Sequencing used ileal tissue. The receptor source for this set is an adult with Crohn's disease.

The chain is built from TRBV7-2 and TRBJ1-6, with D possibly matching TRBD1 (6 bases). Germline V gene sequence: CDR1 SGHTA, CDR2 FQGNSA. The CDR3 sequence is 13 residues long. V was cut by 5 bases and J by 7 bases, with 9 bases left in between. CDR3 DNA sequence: TGTGCCAGCAGCCGGGACAACAATTCACCCCTCCACTTT. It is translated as CASSRDNNSPLHF.

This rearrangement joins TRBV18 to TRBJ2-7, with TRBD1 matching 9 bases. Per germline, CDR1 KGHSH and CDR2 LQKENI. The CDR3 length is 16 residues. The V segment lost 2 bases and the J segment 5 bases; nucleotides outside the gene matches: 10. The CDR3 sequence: CASSPSSVRTGDEQYF. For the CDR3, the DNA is TGTGCCAGCTCACCAAGTAGTGTACGGACAGGGGACGAGCAGTACTTC.

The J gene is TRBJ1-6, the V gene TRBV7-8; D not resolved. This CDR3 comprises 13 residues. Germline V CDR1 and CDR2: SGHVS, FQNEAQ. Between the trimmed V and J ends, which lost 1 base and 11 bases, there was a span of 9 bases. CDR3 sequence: CASSLEPRPPLHF. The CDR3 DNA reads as TGTGCCAGCAGCTTAGAGCCCAGGCCACCCCTCCACTTT.

CDR3 bases: TGTGCCAGTACCCTAATGGAGACAGGAATTCAGTATTTT. Protein: CASTLMETGIQYF. The chain is built from TRBV19 and TRBJ2-3, with a possible D match to TRBD1 (6 bases). The germline V gene encodes CDR1 LNHDA and CDR2 SQIVND (reference sequence). V shed 7 bases and J shed 12 bases, with 20 bases lying between them. The CDR3 length is 13 residues.

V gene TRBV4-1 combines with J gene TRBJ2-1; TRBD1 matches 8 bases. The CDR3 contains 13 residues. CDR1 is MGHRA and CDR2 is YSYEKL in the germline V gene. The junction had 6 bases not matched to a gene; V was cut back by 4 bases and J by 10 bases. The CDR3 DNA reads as TGCGCCAGCAGCCCTAGGACAGGGAGGGAGCAGTTCTTC. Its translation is CASSPRTGREQFF.

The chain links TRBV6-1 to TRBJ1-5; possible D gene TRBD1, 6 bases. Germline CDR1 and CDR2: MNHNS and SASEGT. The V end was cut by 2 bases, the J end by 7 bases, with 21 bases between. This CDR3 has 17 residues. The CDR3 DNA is TGTGCCAGCAGTGAAATTTTGCGGGGGGCCTTTGTACAGCCCCAGCATTTT. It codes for CASSEILRGAFVQPQHF.

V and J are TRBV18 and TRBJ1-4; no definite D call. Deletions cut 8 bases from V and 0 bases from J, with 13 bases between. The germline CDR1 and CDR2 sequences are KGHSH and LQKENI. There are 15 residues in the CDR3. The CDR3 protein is CASTPQRATNEKLFF. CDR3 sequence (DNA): TGTGCCAGCACCCCCCAGCGCGCAACTAATGAAAAACTGTTTTTT.

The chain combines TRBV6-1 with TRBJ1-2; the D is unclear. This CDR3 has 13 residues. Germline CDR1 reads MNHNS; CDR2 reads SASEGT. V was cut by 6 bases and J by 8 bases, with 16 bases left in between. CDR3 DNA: TGTGCCAGCAGGACTAGGGTGGGAAGCGGCTACACCTTC. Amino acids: CASRTRVGSGYTF.

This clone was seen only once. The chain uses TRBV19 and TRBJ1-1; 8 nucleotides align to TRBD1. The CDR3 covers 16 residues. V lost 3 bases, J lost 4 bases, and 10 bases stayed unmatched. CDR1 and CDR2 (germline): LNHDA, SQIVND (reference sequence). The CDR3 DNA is TGTGCCAGTAGTATCGGCCCCAGGGGGCGAGGCACTGAAGCTTTCTTT. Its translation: CASSIGPRGRGTEAFF.

CDR3 protein: CATSISGDPGYTQYF. CDR3 nucleotide sequence: TGTGCCACTTCAATTTCAGGGGACCCGGGGTATACGCAGTATTTT. This chain connects TRBV19 to TRBJ2-3, with D tentatively TRBD1 (6 bases). CDR3 size: 15 residues. Trimming took off 10 bases at V and 7 bases at J, with 24 bases between the two ends. The germline CDR1 and CDR2 sequences are LNHDA and SQIVND (reference sequence).